The 20 T cell receptor beta chains reported below all come from one sample, sequenced in a study of T cell repertoires in cytomegalovirus infection. A single record per CDR3 protein comes from TCRdb applying MiXCR to the reads. The table records roughly 310,000 distinct CDR3 sequences, 15% to 20% of them present only once. Sequencing was carried out using PBMCs. These receptors were obtained from a human donor in good health (CMV status not recorded). Some clones in this sample may be carry-over from other donors' samples.

This clonotype has at least ten counts. This chain connects TRBV9 to TRBJ1-5; a weak D match, TRBD1 (6 bases). Germline V gene lookup returns CDR1 SGDLS and CDR2 YYNGEE. V lost 0 bases, J lost 9 bases, and 19 bases lay in between. The CDR3 consists of 16 residues. CDR3 sequence: CASSVERVRGLRPQHF. CDR3 bases: TGTGCCAGCAGCGTAGAGAGGGTCAGGGGCTTAAGGCCCCAGCATTTT.

The chain recombines TRBV12-3 or TRBV12-4 with TRBJ1-6; the D gene is possibly TRBD1 (6 bases). Trimming pared 5 bases from V and 7 bases from J, leaving 18 bases between. This CDR3 comprises 16 residues. This chain's CDR3 is CASSPSRGGANSPLHF. The CDR3 DNA follows: TGTGCCAGCAGTCCATCTCGTGGGGGGGCCAATTCACCCCTCCACTTT.

This chain uses TRBV18 with TRBJ2-5; D ambiguous. The V and J ends lost 1 base and 3 bases respectively, with 9 bases between them. Per germline, CDR1 KGHSH and CDR2 LQKENI. The CDR3 runs to 14 residues. Here the CDR3 reads CASSPLVREETQYF. The DNA for the CDR3 is TGTGCCAGCTCACCACTGGTCCGAGAAGAGACCCAGTACTTC.

This clonotype was seen a handful of times. The chain is built from TRBV11-2 and TRBJ2-1, with TRBD2 matching over 11 bases. Germline V gene sequence: CDR1 SGHAT, CDR2 FQNNGV. V trimming: 5 bases; J trimming: 2 bases; junction bases outside the gene matches: 8. CDR3 length equals 17 residues. In DNA form, the CDR3 reads TGTGCCAGCAGCGCGCCGGGACTAGCGGCCCCCTACAATGAGCAGTTCTTC. Translated: CASSAPGLAAPYNEQFF.

This sequence joins TRBV7-2 and TRBJ2-2; 9 nucleotides line up with TRBD2. Germline CDR1 reads SGHTA; CDR2 reads FQGNSA. The CDR3 is 18 residues long. J gave up 0 bases and V 2 bases, and 7 bases lay outside the gene matches. The CDR3 loop is CASSLYGSGGSNTGELFF. The CDR3 DNA reads TGTGCCAGCAGCTTATATGGTAGCGGGGGATCGAACACCGGGGAGCTGTTTTTT.

The V call is TRBV12-5, the J call TRBJ2-7; 10 bases align to TRBD1. The CDR3 is made up of 14 amino acids. V shed 7 bases, J shed 6 bases, and the junction held 9 bases outside the gene matches. CDR1 is LGHNT and CDR2 is FRNRAP in the germline V gene. CDR3 sequence: CASDPRQGAGEQYF. As DNA, the CDR3 is TGTGCTAGTGACCCTAGACAGGGGGCAGGCGAGCAGTACTTC.

Comment on this clonotype: An end of the junction differs from the germline gene, which may be a read error. The rearrangement joins TRBV18 to TRBJ1-3; D is unclear. Germline CDR1 and CDR2: KGHSH and LQKENI. The CDR3 runs 16 residues. The CDR3 protein is CDSSPGEAFSGNTIYF. In DNA form, the CDR3 reads TGTGACAGCTCACCTGGAGAGGCGTTCTCTGGAAACACCATATATTTT.

The rearrangement joins TRBV28 to TRBJ2-1, with TRBD1 identical over 7 bases. The germline V gene has CDR1 MDHEN and CDR2 SYDVKM. This CDR3 has 12 amino acids. V trimming: 8 bases; J trimming: 8 bases; junction bases outside the gene matches: 6. The CDR3 loop reads CASLQGLDEQFF. Here the CDR3 DNA reads TGTGCCAGCTTACAGGGGCTCGATGAGCAGTTCTTC.

The chain couples TRBV12-3 or TRBV12-4 to TRBJ2-3; 7 nucleotides line up with TRBD2. Unmatched junction bases numbered 6, after V lost 1 base and J lost 5 bases. CDR3 size: 15 residues. The CDR3 sequence is CASSLVGGEGDTQYF. In DNA form, the CDR3 reads TGTGCCAGCAGTTTAGTTGGAGGGGAGGGAGATACGCAGTATTTT.

The chain couples TRBV19 to TRBJ2-7, with 9 bases aligning to TRBD1. Germline CDR1 LNHDA, CDR2 SQIVND (reference sequence). With V trimmed by 4 bases and J by 6 bases, 13 bases remained unmatched. This CDR3 has 16 residues. The CDR3 DNA reads TGTGCCAGTAGTACGATCACCGGGACAGGGAGGGCCGAGCAGTACTTC. As protein: CASSTITGTGRAEQYF.

This clonotype showed up many times. The chain uses TRBV7-2 and TRBJ1-4; 9 bases agree with TRBD1. The CDR3 runs to 15 residues. V lost 3 bases, J lost 7 bases, and 6 bases stayed unmatched. CDR1 is SGHTA and CDR2 is FQGNSA in the germline V gene. CDR3 DNA: TGTGCCAGCAGCTTCGAGGGACAGGGTCGTGAAAAACTGTTTTTT. It yields the protein CASSFEGQGREKLFF.

This clonotype was found a few times. The rearrangement uses TRBV20-1 and TRBJ2-7; 10 nucleotides align to TRBD1. CDR1 is DFQATT, CDR2 SNEGSKA, per germline (reference sequence). The CDR3 consists of 15 residues. V was clipped by 3 bases and J by 5 bases; unmatched bases: 10. Written as DNA, the CDR3 is TGCAGTGCTAGTAAACAAGGGACAGGGGCAAACGAGCAGTACTTC. As protein: CSASKQGTGANEQYF.

This clonotype was counted only a few times. This chain links TRBV28 with TRBJ1-2; D ambiguous. Germline CDR1 MDHEN, CDR2 SYDVKM. CDR3 length: 12 residues. The ends were cut back, 8 bases at V and 2 bases at J, with 9 bases in the middle. CDR3 bases: TGTGCCAGCCGGAGTTTAAACTATGGCTACACCTTC. Protein product: CASRSLNYGYTF.

The chain couples TRBV12-3 or TRBV12-4 to TRBJ2-1; 8 bases fit TRBD1. V lost 4 bases, J lost 14 bases, and 7 bases stayed unmatched. CDR3 length equals 12 residues. In nucleotides, the CDR3 is TGTGCCAGCAGTTCAGCAACAGGGGGAGAGTTCTTC. Translated, it gives CASSSATGGEFF.

This clonotype showed up many times. The chain has TRBV12-3 or TRBV12-4 and TRBJ2-1; D possibly corresponds to TRBD2 (7 bases). The ends were cut back, 3 bases at V and 4 bases at J, with 13 bases in the middle. This CDR3 has 15 residues. CDR3: CASSLGGANYNEQFF. CDR3 in DNA: TGTGCCAGCAGTTTGGGGGGGGCAAATTACAATGAGCAGTTCTTC.

This clonotype was detected only a few times. J is TRBJ1-2 and V is TRBV7-9, with D tentatively TRBD1 (6 bases). The CDR3 length is 16 residues. Germline-derived CDR1 and CDR2 are SEHNR and FQNEAQ (reference sequence). The V end was cut by 5 bases, the J end by 4 bases, with 20 bases between. The CDR3: CASSPSHSQGAYGYTF. For the CDR3, the DNA is TGTGCCAGCAGCCCTTCCCATTCACAGGGTGCCTATGGCTACACCTTC.

A few counts support this clonotype. V gene TRBV7-8 combines with J gene TRBJ1-1; a weak D match, TRBD1 (6 bases). The V end lost 8 bases, the J end lost 1 base, and 11 bases lay between the germline ends. The CDR3 is 13 amino acids. Germline CDR1 reads SGHVS; CDR2 reads FQNEAQ. This CDR3 is CASAPGQNTEAFF. The CDR3 DNA follows: TGTGCCAGCGCTCCGGGACAGAACACTGAAGCTTTCTTT.

The J gene is TRBJ1-2, the V gene TRBV11-2; the D gene is possibly TRBD1 (5 bases). V was trimmed by 3 bases and J by 4 bases, leaving 12 bases between them. The germline gives CDR1 SGHAT, CDR2 FQNNGV. CDR3 length: 14 amino acids. This chain's CDR3 is CASSLGGGAYGYTF. In nucleotides, the CDR3 is TGTGCCAGCAGCTTGGGGGGGGGAGCCTATGGCTACACCTTC.

This clonotype was recorded many times. The rearrangement uses TRBV19 and TRBJ2-2; D remains unclear. Per the germline V gene, CDR1 is LNHDA and CDR2 is SQIVND (reference sequence). CDR3 length equals 13 residues. Trimming removed 1 base from V and 6 bases from J, with 6 bases in between. The CDR3 DNA follows: TGTGCCAGTAGTATAGCTGGCCCCGGGGAGCTGTTTTTT. It translates to CASSIAGPGELFF.

The rearrangement uses TRBV6-5 and TRBJ1-2; perhaps TRBD1 as D (5 bases). Germline loops: CDR1 MNHEY, CDR2 SVGAGI. The CDR3 spans 13 residues. Trimming took off 10 bases at V and 4 bases at J, with 16 bases between the two ends. The CDR3 here is CATREGLVYGYTF. The CDR3 nucleotides read TGTGCCACACGAGAGGGGCTGGTCTATGGCTACACCTTC.